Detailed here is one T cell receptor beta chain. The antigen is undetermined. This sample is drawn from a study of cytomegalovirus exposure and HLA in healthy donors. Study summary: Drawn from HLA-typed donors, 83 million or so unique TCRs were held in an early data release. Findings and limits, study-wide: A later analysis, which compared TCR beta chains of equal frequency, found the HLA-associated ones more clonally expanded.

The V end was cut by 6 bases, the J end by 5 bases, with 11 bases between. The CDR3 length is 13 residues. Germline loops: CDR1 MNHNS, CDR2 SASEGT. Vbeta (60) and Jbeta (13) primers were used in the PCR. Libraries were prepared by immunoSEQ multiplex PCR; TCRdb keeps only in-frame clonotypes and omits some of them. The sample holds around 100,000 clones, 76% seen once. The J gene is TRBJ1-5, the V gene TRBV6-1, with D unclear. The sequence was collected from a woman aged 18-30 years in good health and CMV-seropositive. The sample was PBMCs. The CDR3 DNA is TGTGCCAGCAGCTCCAGTGGGCATCAGCCCCAGCATTTT. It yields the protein CASSSSGHQPQHF.